This TCR beta chain was identified during a study of T cell changes during pregnancy in multiple sclerosis. From germline, CDR1 is LNHDA and CDR2 SQIVND (reference sequence). The V gene end was trimmed by 6 bases and the J gene end by 4 bases; junction bases not matched to a gene: 5. The CDR3 loop spans 14 amino acids. Produced via immunoSEQ multiplex PCR; TCRdb's table is partial and in-frame only. The sample holds around 100,000 clones, 90% seen once. The source was peripheral blood, collected in the second trimester of pregnancy. This receptor was identified in a female donor in good health, enrolled as a control in a pregnancy study. The rearrangement uses TRBV19 and TRBJ1-4, with 7 positions matching TRBD1. CDR3 protein: CASRGTVFNEKLFF. The DNA for the CDR3 is TGTGCCAGTAGGGGGACAGTTTTTAATGAAAAACTGTTTTTT.